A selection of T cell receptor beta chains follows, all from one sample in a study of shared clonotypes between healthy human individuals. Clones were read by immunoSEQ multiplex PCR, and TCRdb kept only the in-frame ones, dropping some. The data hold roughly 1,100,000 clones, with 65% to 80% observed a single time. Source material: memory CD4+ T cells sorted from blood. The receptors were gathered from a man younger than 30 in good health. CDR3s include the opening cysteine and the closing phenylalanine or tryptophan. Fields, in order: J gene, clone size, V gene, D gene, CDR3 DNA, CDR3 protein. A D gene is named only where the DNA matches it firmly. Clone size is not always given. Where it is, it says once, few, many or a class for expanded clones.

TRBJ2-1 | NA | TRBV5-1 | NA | TGCGCCAGCAGCTTGGGTGGTTTTTCCTACAATGAGCAGTTCTTC | CASSLGGFSYNEQFF
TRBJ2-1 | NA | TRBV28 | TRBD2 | TGTGCCAGCAGTTTACGACTAGCGGGCTCGGAGCAGTTCTTC | CASSLRLAGSEQFF
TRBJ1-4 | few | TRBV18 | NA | TGTGCCAGCTCACCCCGGGACCCACTATTCCCCACAGCTAATGAAAAACTGTTTTTT | CASSPRDPLFPTANEKLFF
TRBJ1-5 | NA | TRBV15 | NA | TGTGCCACCAGCACCGGGTCGAATCAGCCCCAGCATTTT | CATSTGSNQPQHF
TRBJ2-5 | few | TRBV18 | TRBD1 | TGTGCCAGCTCACCCCTCGGGACAGGCCTTCAAGAGACCCAGTACTTC | CASSPLGTGLQETQYF
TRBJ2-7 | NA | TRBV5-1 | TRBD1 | TGCGCCAGCAGCTGGGACAGACGATCCGAGCAGTACTTC | CASSWDRRSEQYF
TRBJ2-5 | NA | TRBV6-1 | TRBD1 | TGTGCCAGCAGTGAAGCTCGTTCGACAGGGTTCGGGGAGACCCAGTACTTC | CASSEARSTGFGETQYF
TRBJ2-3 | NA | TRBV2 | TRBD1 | TGTGCCAGCATAAAGGACAGGGTATCCACAGATACGCAGTATTTT | CASIKDRVSTDTQYF
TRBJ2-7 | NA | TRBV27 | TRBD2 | TGTGCCAGCAGTTCCCTCTTGACTAGCGGGGACTACGAGCAGTACTTC | CASSSLLTSGDYEQYF
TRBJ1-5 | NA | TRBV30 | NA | TGTGCCTGGAGGGTCGGGGTCAATCAGCCCCAGCATTTT | CAWRVGVNQPQHF
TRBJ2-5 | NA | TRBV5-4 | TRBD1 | TGTGCCAGCAGCTTGCGGAGGGGACAGGGGGAAGAGACCCAGTACTTC | CASSLRRGQGEETQYF
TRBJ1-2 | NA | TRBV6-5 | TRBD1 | TGTGCCAGCAGTTACTCGATGGGACAGGCGAATGGCTACACCTTC | CASSYSMGQANGYTF
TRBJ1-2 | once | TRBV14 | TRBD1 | TGTGCCAGCAGCCAGGGGGACAGCGTGTACTATGGCTACACCTTC | CASSQGDSVYYGYTF
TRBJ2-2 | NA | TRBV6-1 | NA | TGTGCCAGTCACAGGGCGGCCGGGGAGCTGTTTTTT | CASHRAAGELFF
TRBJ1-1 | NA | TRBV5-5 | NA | TGTGCCAGCAGCTGGGGACGGAACACTGAAGCTTTCTTT | CASSWGRNTEAFF
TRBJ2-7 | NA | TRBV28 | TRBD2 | TGTGCCAGCAGGCCTAGCGGGGGCTCCTACGAGCAGTACTTC | CASRPSGGSYEQYF
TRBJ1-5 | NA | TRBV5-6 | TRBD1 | TGTGCCAGCAGCCAGACAGGGAATGGGGCCAATCAGCCCCAGCATTTT | CASSQTGNGANQPQHF
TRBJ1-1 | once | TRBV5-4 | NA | TGTGCCAGCAGCTTGGAGGCTATGGCGACTGAAGCTTTCTTT | CASSLEAMATEAFF
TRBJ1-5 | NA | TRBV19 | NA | TGTGCCAGTAGTATAGCTACAGTAGTAGGCAATCAGCCCCAGCATTTT | CASSIATVVGNQPQHF
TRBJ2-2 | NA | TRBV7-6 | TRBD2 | TGTGCCAGCAGCTTATTAAGCGGGGGCTCCACCGGGGAGCTGTTTTTT | CASSLLSGGSTGELFF
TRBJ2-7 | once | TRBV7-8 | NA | TGTGCCAGCAGCTCGCAGGAGTACTCCGGTTACGAGCAGTACTTC | CASSSQEYSGYEQYF
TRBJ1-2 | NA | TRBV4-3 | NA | TGCGCCAGCAGCAATGCGGGTGGACCCTATGGCTACACCTTC | CASSNAGGPYGYTF
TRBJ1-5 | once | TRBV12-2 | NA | TGTGCAAGTCGCTCCGACAGGTTAAGCAATCAGCCCCAGCATTTT | CASRSDRLSNQPQHF
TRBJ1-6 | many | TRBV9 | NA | TGTGCCAGCAGCGTAGGAAGGGGAAATTCACCCCTCCACTTT | CASSVGRGNSPLHF
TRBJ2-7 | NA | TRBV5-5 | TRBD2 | TGTGCCAGCAGCTTGGGGAGGACTAGCGGGTTCGAGCAGTACTTC | CASSLGRTSGFEQYF
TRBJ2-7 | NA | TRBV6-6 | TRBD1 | TGTGCCAGCAGTTACTCAACAGGGGCCTACGAGCAGTACTTC | CASSYSTGAYEQYF
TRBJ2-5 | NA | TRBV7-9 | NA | TGTGCCAGCAGCCGAGGGTTGTTAGAGACCCAGTACTTC | CASSRGLLETQYF
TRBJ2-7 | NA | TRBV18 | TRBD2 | TGTGCCAGCTCACCATTTAGAGGGCGGGAGGCTTACGAGCAGTACTTC | CASSPFRGREAYEQYF
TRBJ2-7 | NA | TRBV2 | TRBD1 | TGTGCCGGCCGGGACAGGGGCTACGAGCAGTACTTC | CAGRDRGYEQYF
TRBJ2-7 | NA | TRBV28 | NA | TGTGCCAGCAGTTTGTCGTGGGAGCAGTACTTC | CASSLSWEQYF
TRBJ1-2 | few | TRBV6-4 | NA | TGTGCCAGCAGTCCCCCTTTCGTACGGGGAGGGGGGTTTAACTATGGCTACACCTTC | CASSPPFVRGGGFNYGYTF
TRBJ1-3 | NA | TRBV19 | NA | TGTGCCAGTAGTATTCTCACAGGCGGCTCTGGAAACACCATATATTTT | CASSILTGGSGNTIYF
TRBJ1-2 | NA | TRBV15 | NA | TGTGCCACCAGCAGCGGGACGCTCAAGTTTGACTACACCTTC | CATSSGTLKFDYTF
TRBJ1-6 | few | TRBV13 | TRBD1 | TGTGCCAGCAGCCCGGACAGGGAGAGGTCACCCCTCCACTTT | CASSPDRERSPLHF
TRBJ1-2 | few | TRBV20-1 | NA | TGCAGTGCTAGAGGGAATAAGGGCTACACCTTC | CSARGNKGYTF
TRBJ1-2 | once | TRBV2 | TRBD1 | TGTGCCAGCAGTCCGGGACAGGGGGCGCGGAGTGGTGGCTACACCTTC | CASSPGQGARSGGYTF
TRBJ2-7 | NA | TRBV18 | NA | TGTGCCAGCTCACCATTAAGGGGCTACGAGCAGTACTTC | CASSPLRGYEQYF
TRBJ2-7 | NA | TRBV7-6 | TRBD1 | TGTGCCAGCAGCTCCGGGACAGGGGTGTTCGAGCAGTACTTC | CASSSGTGVFEQYF
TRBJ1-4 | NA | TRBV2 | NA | TGTGCCAGCAGTGAAGCAGGGATCGATGAAAAACTGTTTTTT | CASSEAGIDEKLFF
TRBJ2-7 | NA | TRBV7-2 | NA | TGTGCCAGCAGCTTAGCGGGGGTTAGCGGTTCCTACGAGCAGTACTTC | CASSLAGVSGSYEQYF
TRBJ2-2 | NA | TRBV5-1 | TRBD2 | TGCGCCAGCAGCACCTGGACTAGCGGGGTGAACACCGGGGAGCTGTTTTTT | CASSTWTSGVNTGELFF
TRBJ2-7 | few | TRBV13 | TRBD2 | TGTGCCAGCAGCTTGCCGGGGGGCTCCTACGAGCAGTACTTC | CASSLPGGSYEQYF
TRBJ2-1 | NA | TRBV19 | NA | TGTGCCAGTAGTATCCCGGGGGGCCCCTACAATGAGCAGTTCTTC | CASSIPGGPYNEQFF
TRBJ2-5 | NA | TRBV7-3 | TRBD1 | TGTGCCAGCAGCTTAACCGGGACAGGGGGCGGAGAGACCCAGTACTTC | CASSLTGTGGGETQYF
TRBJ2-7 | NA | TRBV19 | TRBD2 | TGTGCCAGTAGTTTTGCGGGAGAGCTCTACGAGCAGTACTTC | CASSFAGELYEQYF
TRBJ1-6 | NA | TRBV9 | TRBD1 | TGTGCCAGCAGCGTAGAGGGACAGACCCTCCACTTT | CASSVEGQTLHF
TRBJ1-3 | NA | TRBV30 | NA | TGTGCCTGGAGTGTAGGACGGTCGGCTGGAAACACCATATATTTT | CAWSVGRSAGNTIYF
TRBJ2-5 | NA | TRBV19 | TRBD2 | TGTGCCAGTAGTATGACGGGGGGGCCGAGGGAGACCCAGTACTTC | CASSMTGGPRETQYF
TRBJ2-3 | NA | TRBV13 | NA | TGTGCCAGCAGCCCGGGACTTACGAGCACAGATACGCAGTATTTT | CASSPGLTSTDTQYF